This T cell receptor beta chain was recovered during a study of T cells in localized non-small cell lung cancer. Broader study findings: Greater T cell density in blood accompanied longer overall survival. Median detection of top 100 tumor clones in adjacent lung was 57 clones.

In the case of this clone: Its antigen is undetermined.

The germline gives CDR1 SGHRS, CDR2 YFSETQ. Trimming stripped 0 bases from V and 0 bases from J, with 7 bases between. The CDR3 loop spans 15 amino acids. Assay: immunoSEQ multiplex PCR; the TCRdb copy retains only in-frame clones and omits some. The sample consists of tens of thousands of clones, approximately 88% of them appearing once. The gene calls are TRBV5-1 and TRBJ1-5; no firm D call. Here the sequenced sample was peripheral blood, taken before any cancer treatment. The receptor comes from a man aged 40 to 70 with stage I squamous cell lung carcinoma. CDR3 loop: CASSLGLNSNQPQHF. DNA for the CDR3: TGCGCCAGCAGCTTGGGGCTAAATAGCAATCAGCCCCAGCATTTT.